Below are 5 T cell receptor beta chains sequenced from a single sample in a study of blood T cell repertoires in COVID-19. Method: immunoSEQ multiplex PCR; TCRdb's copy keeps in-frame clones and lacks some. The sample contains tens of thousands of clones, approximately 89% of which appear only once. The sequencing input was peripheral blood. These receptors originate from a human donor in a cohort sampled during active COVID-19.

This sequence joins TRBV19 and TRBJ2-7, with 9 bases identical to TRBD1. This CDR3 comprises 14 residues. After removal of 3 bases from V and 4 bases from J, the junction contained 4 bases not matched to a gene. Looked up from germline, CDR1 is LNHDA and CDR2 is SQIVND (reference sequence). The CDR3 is CASSIGTGKYEQYF. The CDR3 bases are TGTGCCAGTAGTATCGGGACAGGGAAGTACGAGCAGTACTTC. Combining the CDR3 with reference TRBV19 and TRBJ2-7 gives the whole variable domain DGGITQSPKYLFRKEGQNVTLSCEQNLNHDAMYWYRQDPGQGLRLIYYSQIVNDFQKGDIAEGYSVSREKKESFPLTVTSAQKNPTAFYLCASSIGTGKYEQYFGPGTRLTVT.

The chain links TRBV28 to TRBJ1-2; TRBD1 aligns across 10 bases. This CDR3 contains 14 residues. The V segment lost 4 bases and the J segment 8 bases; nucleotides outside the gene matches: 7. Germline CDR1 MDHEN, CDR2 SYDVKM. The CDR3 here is CASSYGDRGQGYTF. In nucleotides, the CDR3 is TGTGCCAGCAGTTATGGAGACAGGGGGCAAGGCTACACCTTC.

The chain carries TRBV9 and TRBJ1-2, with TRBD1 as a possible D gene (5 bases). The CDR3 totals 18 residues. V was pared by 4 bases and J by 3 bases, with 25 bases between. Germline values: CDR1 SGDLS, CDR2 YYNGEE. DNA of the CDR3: TGTGCCAGCAGCATTCCTATGACGGCCGTTGACAGTTACTATGGCTACACCTTC. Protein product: CASSIPMTAVDSYYGYTF. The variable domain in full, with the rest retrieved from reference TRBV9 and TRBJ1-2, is DSGVTQTPKHLITATGQRVTLRCSPRSGDLSVYWYQQSLDQGLQFLIQYYNGEERAKGNILERFSAQQFPDLHSELNLSSLELGDSALYFCASSIPMTAVDSYYGYTFGSGTRLTVV.

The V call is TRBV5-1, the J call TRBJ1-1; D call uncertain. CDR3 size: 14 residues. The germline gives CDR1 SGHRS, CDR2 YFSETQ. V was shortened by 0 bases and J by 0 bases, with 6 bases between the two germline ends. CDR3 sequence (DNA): TGCGCCAGCAGCTTGGCTCAGGTGAACACTGAAGCTTTCTTT. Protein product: CASSLAQVNTEAFF.

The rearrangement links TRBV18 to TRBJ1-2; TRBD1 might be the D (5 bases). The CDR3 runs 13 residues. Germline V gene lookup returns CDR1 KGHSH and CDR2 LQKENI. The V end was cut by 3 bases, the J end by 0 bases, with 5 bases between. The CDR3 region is CASSPTANYGYTF. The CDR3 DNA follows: TGTGCCAGCTCACCGACAGCTAACTATGGCTACACCTTC.